Included here is one T cell receptor beta chain sequence, with context. What it binds is not known. These data are taken from a study of T cell responses to AZD1222 COVID-19 vaccine. TCRdb's table, derived via immunoSEQ multiplex PCR, lists solely in-frame clones and lacks some. The sample holds 100,000 to 150,000 clones, 80% to 90% seen once. CDR3 size: 17 residues. Germline V CDR1 and CDR2: SEHNR, FQNEAQ (reference sequence). V lost 2 bases and J lost 0, with 11 bases in between. Study-level results: Following two doses of AZD1222, Spike-specific TCR breadth and depth rose. The donors showed a predominance of white British ancestry and of females, with possible underestimation of clonal diversity.

V gene TRBV7-9 combines with J gene TRBJ1-6; D is uncertain. This receptor was identified in an adult who received the AZD1222 COVID-19 vaccine. The input for sequencing was peripheral blood, taken 28 days after the second AZD1222 dose. The CDR3 bases are TGTGCCAGCAGCTTACCGGTGGGCAGCTCCTATAATTCACCCCTCCACTTT. Its translation is CASSLPVGSSYNSPLHF.